These 6 T cell receptor beta chains originate from one sample sequenced in a study of OX40 agonist ivuxolimab in advanced cancers. This table comes from immunoSEQ multiplex PCR, and its TCRdb copy is limited to in-frame clones, with some not included. The sample has approximately 65,000 clones, 86% seen once. The material was CD4+ or CD8+ T cells sorted from blood, obtained in a trial of the OX40 agonist ivuxolimab. Source of these receptors: an adult with an advanced solid tumor such as melanoma, head and neck, liver or kidney cancer.

V usage is TRBV5-4 and J usage is TRBJ2-3; the match to TRBD2 covers 10 bases. The CDR3 length is 19 residues. CDR1 and CDR2 from the germline V gene are SGHNT and YYREEE (reference sequence). V lost 2 bases to trimming and J lost 1 base; unmatched junction nucleotides: 13. This CDR3 reads CASSLSLGLASQGTDTQYF. The CDR3 DNA sequence: TGTGCCAGCAGCTTATCTTTGGGACTAGCGTCCCAGGGCACAGATACGCAGTATTTT.

The V and J genes are TRBV18 and TRBJ1-5; D is uncertain. V was trimmed by 5 bases and J by 0 bases, leaving 11 bases between them. The CDR3 covers 15 residues. The germline gives CDR1 KGHSH, CDR2 LQKENI. CDR3: CASSEQKNSNQPQHF. Written as DNA, the CDR3 is TGTGCCAGCTCAGAACAGAAGAATAGCAATCAGCCCCAGCATTTT.

This clone was seen only a few times. The chain links TRBV7-2 to TRBJ2-7; D is ambiguous. From germline, CDR1 is SGHTA and CDR2 FQGNSA. Trimming pared 7 bases from V and 6 bases from J, leaving 10 bases between. CDR3 length: 11 residues. The CDR3: CASTSLGEQYF. The CDR3 bases are TGTGCCAGCACCTCCCTGGGCGAGCAGTACTTC.

J is TRBJ2-3 and V is TRBV27; D unclear. Germline lookup yields CDR1 MNHEY and CDR2 SMNVEV (reference sequence). This CDR3 has 14 residues. The V end was cut by 3 bases, the J end by 4 bases, with 11 bases between. The CDR3 coding sequence is TGTGCCAGCAGTTTCGGTCCGGAACCAGATACGCAGTATTTT. Its translation: CASSFGPEPDTQYF.

V usage is TRBV19 and J usage is TRBJ2-5; TRBD2 aligns across 8 bases. Germline-derived CDR1 and CDR2 are LNHDA and SQIVND (reference sequence). J gave up 1 base and V 3 bases, and 4 bases lay outside the gene matches. This CDR3 has 15 amino acids. The CDR3: CASSMFSGSQETQYF. The CDR3, as DNA: TGTGCCAGTAGTATGTTCAGCGGGAGCCAAGAGACCCAGTACTTC.

This clone was seen a single time. The chain couples TRBV18 to TRBJ2-5; 7 positions match TRBD1. The CDR3 loop spans 17 amino acids. CDR1 is KGHSH, CDR2 LQKENI, per germline. V was clipped by 3 bases and J by 2 bases; unmatched bases: 12. CDR3 DNA sequence: TGTGCCAGCTCACCCGACACGCTAGGGGACAGTCAAGAGACCCAGTACTTC. It specifies CASSPDTLGDSQETQYF.